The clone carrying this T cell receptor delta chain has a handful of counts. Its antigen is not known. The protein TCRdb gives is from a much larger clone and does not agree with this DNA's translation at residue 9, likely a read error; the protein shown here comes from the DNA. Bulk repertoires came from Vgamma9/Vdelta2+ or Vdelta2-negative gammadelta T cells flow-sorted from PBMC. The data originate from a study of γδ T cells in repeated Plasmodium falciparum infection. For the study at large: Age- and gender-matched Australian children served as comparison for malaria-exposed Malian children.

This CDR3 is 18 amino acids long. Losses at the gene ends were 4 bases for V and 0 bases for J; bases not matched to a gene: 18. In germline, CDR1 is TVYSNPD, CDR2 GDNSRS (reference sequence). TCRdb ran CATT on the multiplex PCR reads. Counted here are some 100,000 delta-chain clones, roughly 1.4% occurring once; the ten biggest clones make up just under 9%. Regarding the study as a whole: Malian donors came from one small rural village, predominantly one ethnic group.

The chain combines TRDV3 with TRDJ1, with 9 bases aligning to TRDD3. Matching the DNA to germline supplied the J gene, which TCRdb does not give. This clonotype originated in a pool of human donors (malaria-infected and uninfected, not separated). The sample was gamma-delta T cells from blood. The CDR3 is CASKGNWGTGYNTDKLIF. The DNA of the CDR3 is TGTGCCTCGAAAGGTAACTGGGGGACCGGGTACAACACCGATAAACTCATCTTT. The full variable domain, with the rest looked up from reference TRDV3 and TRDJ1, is CDKVTQSSPDQTVASGSEVVLLCTYDTVYSNPDLFWYRIRPDYSFQFVFYGDNSRSEGADFTQGRFSVKHILTQKAFHLVISPVRTEDSATYYCASKGNWGTGYNTDKLIFGKGTRVTVEP.